What follows are 30 T cell receptor beta chains derived from one specimen sequenced in a study of blood T cells in healthy people across ages. Next came a second PCR, run for about 6 to 12 cycles, which used a sample-barcoded 5' primer along with a J-beta primer mix. TCRdb passed the 5' RACE reads through MiXCR, listing each CDR3 protein once. The table has 1.2 million to 1.5 million distinct CDR3 sequences, roughly 45% seen once. Material for sequencing was blood. These receptors originate from a woman younger than 35 in good health.

The V call is TRBV6-5, the J call TRBJ2-7; 8 nucleotides line up with TRBD2. The CDR3 totals 15 residues. Per the germline V gene, CDR1 is MNHEY and CDR2 is SVGAGI. V dropped 5 bases and J dropped 2; count of bases not matched to a gene: 8. CDR3: CASSPESGRTYEQYF. CDR3 bases: TGTGCCAGCAGTCCGGAGAGCGGGAGAACCTACGAGCAGTACTTC.

V is TRBV20-1 and J is TRBJ2-5; 13 nucleotides align to TRBD2. Losses at the gene ends were 6 bases for V and 5 bases for J; bases not matched to a gene: 6. This CDR3 has 14 residues. The germline V gene encodes CDR1 DFQATT and CDR2 SNEGSKA (reference sequence). CDR3 nucleotides: TGCAGTGCGCACAAGGGACTAGCGGGGGAGACCCAGTACTTC. As protein: CSAHKGLAGETQYF.

J is TRBJ2-1 and V is TRBV11-1; 9 bases map to TRBD2. Unmatched junction bases numbered 9, after V lost 1 base and J lost 8 bases. The CDR3 totals 16 residues. Germline V gene lookup returns CDR1 SGHAT and CDR2 FQDESV (reference sequence). CDR3 sequence: CASSLGGGARSDEQFF. In DNA form, the CDR3 reads TGTGCCAGCAGCTTAGGCGGGGGGGCCAGGTCGGATGAGCAGTTCTTC.

The chain links TRBV6-2 or TRBV6-3 to TRBJ2-1; D ambiguous. Germline V lookup: CDR1 MNHEY, CDR2 SVGEGT. CDR3 length equals 14 residues. Trimming took 2 bases from V and 10 from J, leaving 15 bases between them. CDR3: CASSYSRANPEQFF. CDR3 in DNA: TGTGCCAGCAGTTACAGTAGAGCGAACCCCGAGCAGTTCTTC.

This clonotype was recorded a few times. This chain connects TRBV6-5 to TRBJ2-7, with D maybe TRBD2 (5 bases). The CDR3 extends over 13 amino acids. V was shortened by 6 bases and J by 4 bases, with 13 bases between the two germline ends. CDR1 is MNHEY and CDR2 is SVGAGI in the germline V gene. In DNA, the CDR3 is TGTGCCAGCAGCAGAGGGAGTGGGTACGAGCAGTACTTC. Translating it yields CASSRGSGYEQYF.

The gene calls are TRBV15 and TRBJ2-5; tentatively, D is TRBD1 or TRBD2 (5 bases each). Near its end, the DNA agrees better with TRBJ2-7, so the J call may be wrong. Germline V CDR1 and CDR2: LNHNV, YYDKDF (reference sequence). The CDR3 loop spans 14 amino acids. The CDR3 protein is CATSRDRGRGEQYF. CDR3 nucleotide sequence: TGTGCCACCAGCAGAGATCGGGGACGGGGCGAGCAGTACTTC.

This clonotype has only one observation. The V call is TRBV5-1, the J call TRBJ2-5; TRBD1 is a possible D gene (5 bases). The germline CDR1 and CDR2 sequences are SGHRS and YFSETQ. CDR3 size: 15 residues. Trimming shortened V by 0 bases and J by 3 bases, and 12 bases separated the two germline ends. CDR3 protein: CASSLDPEGEETQYF. The CDR3 nucleotides are TGCGCCAGCAGCTTGGACCCGGAAGGGGAAGAGACCCAGTACTTC.

V gene TRBV21-1 combines with J gene TRBJ2-1; TRBD1 was called by the table and not checked on the DNA. TRBV21-1 corresponds to a pseudogene. The CDR3 has 17 residues. The DNA of the CDR3 is TGTGCCAGCAGCAGAAAGAACAGGGCGTCCTCCTACAATGAGCAGTTCTTC. This codes for CASSRKNRASSYNEQFF.

This clonotype was seen more than once but under ten times. Because the CDR3's place on the DNA is in doubt, the DNA is left out and the CDR3 is given as listed by TCRdb. The CDR3 loop is CASSLGSDFRGYNEQFF. The chain has TRBV5-1 and TRBJ2-1; TRBD2, the D gene given by the table, was not confirmed from the DNA. The CDR3 is 17 amino acids in total, end residues counted. Germline values: CDR1 SGHRS, CDR2 YFSETQ.

For the CDR3, the DNA is TGCAGCATCAAAAGCGGGAGGCTTCAAGAGACCCAGTACTTC. Encoded protein: CSIKSGRLQETQYF. The chain recombines TRBV29-1 with TRBJ2-5; 9 bases fit TRBD2. Unmatched junction bases numbered 9, after V lost 8 bases and J lost 2 bases. Germline V CDR1 and CDR2: SQVTM, ANQGSEA. The CDR3 spans 14 residues.

The rearrangement joins TRBV7-2 to TRBJ1-2; maybe TRBD1 (5 bases). V shed 2 bases and J shed 5 bases, with 15 bases lying between them. Germline V lookup: CDR1 SGHTA, CDR2 FQGNSA. The CDR3 consists of 15 residues. The CDR3 sequence is CASSLSAGPLYGYTF. CDR3 sequence (DNA): TGTGCCAGCAGCTTAAGTGCGGGACCATTGTATGGCTACACCTTC.

CDR3 DNA: TGCAGTGCTATCCAGGGAGGTTCACCCCTCCACTTT. It specifies CSAIQGGSPLHF. This chain links TRBV20-1 with TRBJ1-6; D possibly corresponds to TRBD1 (5 bases). Germline CDR1 reads DFQATT; CDR2 reads SNEGSKA (reference sequence). The CDR3 extends over 12 amino acids. The V end was cut by 4 bases, the J end by 9 bases, with 10 bases between.

The chain joins TRBV7-8 to TRBJ2-1; 10 bases line up with TRBD1. This CDR3 comprises 15 residues. The germline V gene has CDR1 SGHVS and CDR2 FQNEAQ. V was clipped by 4 bases and J by 7 bases; unmatched bases: 7. The CDR3 sequence: CASSSGTGDGNEQFF. In DNA, the CDR3 is TGTGCCAGCAGCTCAGGGACAGGGGACGGGAATGAGCAGTTCTTC.

The chain joins TRBV12-3 or TRBV12-4 to TRBJ1-1; no clear D. Deletions cut 5 bases from V and 11 bases from J, with 15 bases between. The CDR3 runs to 12 residues. Here the CDR3 reads CASSQLGQEAFF. CDR3 DNA: TGTGCCAGCAGTCAACTAGGCCAGGAGGCTTTCTTT.

The J gene is TRBJ2-6, the V gene TRBV20-1, with D possibly called TRBD1 or TRBD2 (5 bases each). V lost 3 bases, J lost 0 bases, and 18 bases lay in between. The CDR3 covers 18 residues. From germline, CDR1 is DFQATT and CDR2 SNEGSKA (reference sequence). CDR3 loop: CSARGELVPNSGANVLTF. The CDR3 DNA reads TGCAGTGCTAGGGGGGAGCTCGTGCCGAACTCTGGGGCCAACGTCCTGACTTTC.

This clonotype was recorded a few times. This sequence joins TRBV5-5 and TRBJ2-3; TRBD2 matches 9 bases. Germline V gene data show CDR1 as SGHKS and CDR2 as YYEKEE (reference sequence). Unmatched junction bases numbered 9, after V lost 5 bases and J lost 2 bases. The CDR3 length is 16 residues. In DNA, the CDR3 is TGTGCCAGCAGTTACCTGAGCGGGGGGACCACAGATACGCAGTATTTT. Its protein product is CASSYLSGGTTDTQYF.

This chain joins TRBV29-1 and TRBJ1-1, with D maybe TRBD1 (5 bases). V dropped 4 bases and J dropped 5 bases, with 11 bases sitting between them. Germline lookup yields CDR1 SQVTM and CDR2 ANQGSEA. The CDR3 consists of 12 residues. Here the CDR3 reads CSVGGSGTEAFF. In nucleotides, the CDR3 is TGCAGCGTTGGGGGGTCGGGGACTGAAGCTTTCTTT.

This rearrangement joins TRBV7-6 to TRBJ2-1, with 7 nucleotides matching TRBD1. The CDR3 is made up of 16 amino acids. Unmatched junction bases numbered 5, after V lost 3 bases and J lost 0 bases. Germline V gene lookup returns CDR1 SGHVS and CDR2 FNYEAQ. CDR3 loop: CASSFAGTVSYNEQFF. In DNA form, the CDR3 reads TGTGCCAGCAGCTTCGCCGGGACAGTCTCCTACAATGAGCAGTTCTTC.

J is TRBJ1-2 and V is TRBV27, with D tentatively TRBD1 (5 bases). This CDR3 is built from 15 residues. The germline V and J ends were trimmed by 1 base and 4 bases, with 13 bases remaining between them. CDR1 is MNHEY, CDR2 SMNVEV, per germline (reference sequence). The CDR3 here is CASSLLSVGGYGYTF. CDR3 coding DNA: TGTGCCAGCAGTTTATTAAGTGTGGGGGGCTATGGCTACACCTTC.

This clonotype was picked up a small number of times. The rearrangement uses TRBV4-1 and TRBJ2-3, with TRBD2 identical over 12 bases. Trimming took 2 bases from V and 4 from J; bases not matched to a gene: 4. Germline CDR1 MGHRA, CDR2 YSYEKL. The CDR3 runs to 16 residues. The CDR3 DNA follows: TGCGCCAGCAGCCAAACTAGCGGGGGGCCCGCAGATACGCAGTATTTT. Its protein is CASSQTSGGPADTQYF.

This clonotype has more than one count but fewer than ten. Here the CDR3 reads CSVYRDRGGETQYF. The CDR3 region has the DNA TGCAGCGTTTACCGGGACAGGGGTGGCGAGACCCAGTACTTC. The chain employs TRBV29-1 and TRBJ2-5; 10 nucleotides line up with TRBD1. In germline, CDR1 is SQVTM, CDR2 ANQGSEA. The CDR3 runs 14 residues. V was clipped by 5 bases and J by 5 bases; unmatched bases: 8.

The rearrangement links TRBV7-2 to TRBJ2-2; 10 bases fit TRBD2. Germline assignment: CDR1 SGHTA and CDR2 FQGNSA. Trimming at V came to 5 bases and at J to 7 bases, leaving 10 bases not matched to a gene. The CDR3 is 16 residues long. CDR3 DNA sequence: TGTGCCAGCAGCCCTTCTAGACTAGCGGGCATCGGGGAGCTGTTTTTT. This codes for CASSPSRLAGIGELFF.

This clonotype was found a few times. The chain links TRBV28 to TRBJ1-2; no reliable D call. From germline, CDR1 is MDHEN and CDR2 SYDVKM. V lost 2 bases and J lost 4, with 17 bases in between. The CDR3 sequence is 16 residues long. The CDR3 region is CASSLRVGMSIYGYTF. The CDR3 bases are TGTGCCAGCAGTTTACGGGTCGGTATGAGCATCTATGGCTACACCTTC.

This clonotype was found a few times. V usage is TRBV6-6 and J usage is TRBJ2-3, with 8 bases aligning to TRBD2. J lost 2 bases, V lost 4 bases, and 8 bases had no gene match. The germline CDR1 and CDR2 sequences are MNHNY and SVGAGI (reference sequence). CDR3 length equals 16 residues. CDR3 nucleotide sequence: TGTGCCAGCAGTTCAACACTAGCGGAGTCCACAGATACGCAGTATTTT. Translating it yields CASSSTLAESTDTQYF.

In its sample, this clonotype was seen a few times. The rearrangement joins TRBV15 to TRBJ1-5, with 7 bases lining up with TRBD1. Germline trimming cut 1 base from V and 0 bases from J; bases unmatched to any gene: 6. This CDR3 has 17 residues. Per germline, CDR1 LNHNV and CDR2 YYDKDF (reference sequence). The CDR3 DNA is TGTGCCACCAGCAGAGGTCAGGGGACAGATAGCAATCAGCCCCAGCATTTT. This translates into CATSRGQGTDSNQPQHF.

V is TRBV20-1 and J is TRBJ1-1; D uncertain. CDR1 and CDR2 (germline): DFQATT, SNEGSKA (reference sequence). The CDR3 extends over 13 amino acids. The V end was cut by 6 bases, the J end by 1 base, with 12 bases between. The CDR3 region has the DNA TGCAGTGCCCTCAGGACGGCGAACACTGAAGCTTTCTTT. This gives the protein CSALRTANTEAFF.

The J gene is TRBJ2-3, the V gene TRBV28; D might be TRBD1 (5 bases). CDR1 MDHEN and CDR2 SYDVKM come from the germline V gene. The ends were cut back, 5 bases at V and 2 bases at J, with 17 bases in the middle. This CDR3 has 16 amino acids. CDR3 sequence reads: CASSQRAGKVTDTQYF. In DNA form, the CDR3 reads TGTGCCAGCAGTCAACGAGCAGGGAAAGTCACAGATACGCAGTATTTT.

This chain connects TRBV6-1 to TRBJ1-6, with D uncertain. Between the trimmed V and J ends, which lost 10 bases and 8 bases, there was a span of 27 bases. This CDR3 is 17 amino acids long. Germline V CDR1 and CDR2: MNHNS, SASEGT. CDR3 in DNA: TGTGCCACAAGCTGGGTTCCGGGCCCTCATAGGGATTCACCCCTCCACTTT. It translates to CATSWVPGPHRDSPLHF.

The genes are TRBV24-1 and TRBJ2-7; either TRBD1 or TRBD2 may supply D (5 bases each). The germline CDR1 and CDR2 sequences are KGHDR and SFDVKD. Trimming pared 0 bases from V and 0 bases from J, leaving 17 bases between. The CDR3 covers 18 residues. The CDR3 spells CATSDLKGVGPDSYEQYF. The CDR3 nucleotides are TGTGCCACCAGTGATTTGAAGGGAGTGGGGCCAGACTCCTACGAGCAGTACTTC.

The chain uses TRBV6-1 and TRBJ1-1, with TRBD1 matching over 10 bases. V trimming: 5 bases; J trimming: 0 bases; junction bases outside the gene matches: 12. Germline V gene sequence: CDR1 MNHNS, CDR2 SASEGT. The CDR3 runs 18 residues. CDR3 sequence (DNA): TGTGCCAGCAGTAAGCCGGGACAGGGGATAGCGATGAACACTGAAGCTTTCTTT. This translates into CASSKPGQGIAMNTEAFF.